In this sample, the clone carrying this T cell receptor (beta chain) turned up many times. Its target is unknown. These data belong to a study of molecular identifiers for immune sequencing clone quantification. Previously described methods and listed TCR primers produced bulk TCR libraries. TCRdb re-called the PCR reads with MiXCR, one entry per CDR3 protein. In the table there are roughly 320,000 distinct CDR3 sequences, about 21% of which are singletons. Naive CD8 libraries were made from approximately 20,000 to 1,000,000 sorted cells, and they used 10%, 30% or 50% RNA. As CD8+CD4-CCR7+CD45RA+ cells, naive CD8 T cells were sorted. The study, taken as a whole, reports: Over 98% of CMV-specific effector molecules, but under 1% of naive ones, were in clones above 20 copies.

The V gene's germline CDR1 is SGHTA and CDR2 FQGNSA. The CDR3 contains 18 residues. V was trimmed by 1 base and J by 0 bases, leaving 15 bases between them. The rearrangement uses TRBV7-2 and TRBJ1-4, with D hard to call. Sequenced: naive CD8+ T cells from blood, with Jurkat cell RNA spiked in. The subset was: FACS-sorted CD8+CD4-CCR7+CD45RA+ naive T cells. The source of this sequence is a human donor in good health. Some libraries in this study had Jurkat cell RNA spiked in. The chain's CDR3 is CASSLGEGYTSTNEKLFF. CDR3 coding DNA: TGTGCCAGCAGCTTAGGAGAGGGTTACACGTCAACTAATGAAAAACTGTTTTTT.